The 30 T cell receptor beta chains below all came from one sample that was sequenced in a study of cytomegalovirus exposure and HLA in healthy donors. PCR primers comprised 60 Vbeta and 13 Jbeta primers. Measured with immunoSEQ multiplex PCR; TCRdb has only the in-frame clones, and not every one. The table lists around 97,000 clones, around 81% of them singletons. Sequenced sample: PBMCs. Receptors were obtained from a man aged 35-49 years in good health and CMV-seropositive.

The chain couples TRBV10-3 to TRBJ2-5; 11 bases line up with TRBD2. V trimming: 2 bases; J trimming: 2 bases; junction bases outside the gene matches: 10. The CDR3 length is 18 residues. In germline, CDR1 is ENHRY, CDR2 SYGVKD. The CDR3 coding sequence is TGTGCCATCAGTGAGGGCAGTTCGGCTAGCGGGGGGCAAGAGACCCAGTACTTC. This encodes CAISEGSSASGGQETQYF.

The chain combines TRBV28 with TRBJ2-1; D perhaps matches TRBD2 (5 bases). Trimming stripped 7 bases from V and 3 bases from J, with 13 bases between. Germline lookup yields CDR1 MDHEN and CDR2 SYDVKM. The CDR3 has 14 amino acids. This CDR3 reads CASTRGGGYNEQFF. The CDR3 coding sequence is TGTGCCAGCACTCGCGGCGGAGGCTACAATGAGCAGTTCTTC.

This sequence joins TRBV5-1 and TRBJ2-5; 9 positions agree with TRBD1. Germline-derived CDR1 and CDR2 are SGHRS and YFSETQ. CDR3 length: 16 residues. The J segment lost 5 bases and the V segment lost 4 bases, leaving 12 bases of the junction unmatched. The CDR3 DNA reads as TGCGCCAGCAGCGAGGGACAGGGAATAGGAGGGGAGACCCAGTACTTC. It yields the protein CASSEGQGIGGETQYF.

The rearrangement joins TRBV5-1 to TRBJ2-7; 7 nucleotides align to TRBD1. The germline V gene encodes CDR1 SGHRS and CDR2 YFSETQ. Losses at the gene ends were 0 bases for V and 2 bases for J; bases not matched to a gene: 2. This CDR3 has 14 amino acids. The CDR3 DNA reads as TGCGCCAGCAGCTTGGGGGACAGTACCTACGAGCAGTACTTC. This sequence encodes CASSLGDSTYEQYF. The variable domain in full, with the rest retrieved from reference TRBV5-1 and TRBJ2-7, is KAGVTQTPRYLIKTRGQQVTLSCSPISGHRSVSWYQQTPGQGLQFLFEYFSETQRNKGNFPGRFSGRQFSNSRSEMNVSTLELGDSALYLCASSLGDSTYEQYFGPGTRLTVT.

The J gene is TRBJ1-2, the V gene TRBV29-1; 9 bases are a match to TRBD1. V trimming: 6 bases; J trimming: 4 bases; junction bases outside the gene matches: 6. CDR1 and CDR2 from the germline V gene are SQVTM and ANQGSEA. The CDR3 contains 13 residues. CDR3 in amino acids: CSVRGTGPYGYTF. CDR3 nucleotides: TGCAGCGTACGGGGGACAGGGCCCTATGGCTACACCTTC.

About this clone: This sample includes further DNA sequences coding for the same CDR3. This rearrangement joins TRBV9 to TRBJ2-3; weak D call: TRBD1 (5 bases). The CDR3 loop spans 15 amino acids. Germline CDR1 and CDR2: SGDLS and YYNGEE. V shed 0 bases and J shed 1 base, with 9 bases lying between them. Here the CDR3 DNA reads TGTGCCAGCAGCGTAGAGGCAGGGCGCACAGATACGCAGTATTTT. Translation gives CASSVEAGRTDTQYF.

This clone was recorded only once. The chain employs TRBV20-1 and TRBJ2-7; D gene ambiguous. CDR3 length: 10 amino acids. Germline V gene sequence: CDR1 DFQATT, CDR2 SNEGSKA (reference sequence). V was pared by 5 bases and J by 6 bases, with 8 bases between. CDR3 in amino acids: CSAPGVEQYF. In nucleotides, the CDR3 is TGCAGTGCTCCCGGTGTCGAGCAGTACTTC.

This clone was counted once. Compared with germline, one end of the junction differs, possibly owing to a read error. The CDR3 nucleotides read TGTTCCAGCAGCGGGACATTGGGAGGCTACACCTTC. Protein sequence: CSSSGTLGGYTF. The chain links TRBV7-9 to TRBJ1-2; D might be TRBD1 (6 bases). CDR3 size: 12 residues. Germline V gene lookup returns CDR1 SEHNR and CDR2 FQNEAQ (reference sequence).

The chain has TRBV21-1 and TRBJ2-2; TRBD2 is the table's D call and was not checked against the DNA. TRBV21-1 is listed as a pseudogene. The CDR3 consists of 17 residues. The CDR3 loop is CASSNRLAGTNTGELFF. The CDR3 DNA follows: TGTGCCAGCAGCAACCGACTAGCGGGGACGAACACCGGGGAGCTGTTTTTT.

V usage is TRBV15 and J usage is TRBJ2-6; D perhaps matches TRBD2 (6 bases). This CDR3 spans 15 amino acids. Germline lookup yields CDR1 LNHNV and CDR2 YYDKDF (reference sequence). V was pared by 5 bases and J by 2 bases, with 10 bases between. The CDR3 loop is CATSLSGPGANVLTF. CDR3 sequence (DNA): TGTGCCACCAGCTTGAGCGGGCCTGGGGCCAACGTCCTGACTTTC.

V usage is TRBV19 and J usage is TRBJ1-6, with 7 bases matching TRBD1. The CDR3 loop spans 15 amino acids. Germline V gene sequence: CDR1 LNHDA, CDR2 SQIVND (reference sequence). Trimming cost V 4 bases and J 6 bases; bases outside gene matches: 6. The CDR3 nucleotides read TGTGCCAGTAGTACCACAGGGGCTGGTAATTCACCCCTCCACTTT. The encoded protein is CASSTTGAGNSPLHF. The whole variable domain, filled in from reference TRBV19 and TRBJ1-6, reads DGGITQSPKYLFRKEGQNVTLSCEQNLNHDAMYWYRQDPGQGLRLIYYSQIVNDFQKGDIAEGYSVSREKKESFPLTVTSAQKNPTAFYLCASSTTGAGNSPLHFGNGTRLTVT.

The CDR3 coding sequence is TGTGCCAGCAGCCCTGGACAGGGAAATCCCCTCCACTTT. It yields the protein CASSPGQGNPLHF. The rearrangement joins TRBV7-3 to TRBJ1-6; TRBD1 aligns across 8 bases. The V gene end was trimmed by 5 bases and the J gene end by 13 bases; junction bases not matched to a gene: 7. The CDR3 length is 13 residues. Per germline, CDR1 SGHTA and CDR2 FQGTGA.

The rearrangement joins TRBV4-1 to TRBJ2-1; D ambiguous. Germline CDR1 reads MGHRA; CDR2 reads YSYEKL. V was shortened by 4 bases and J by 16 bases, with 5 bases between the two germline ends. This CDR3 contains 8 residues. The CDR3 DNA reads as TGCGCCAGCAGCCCCTGTTTCTTC. Translation: CASSPCFF.

V and J are TRBV5-4 and TRBJ2-1, with 13 nucleotides matching TRBD2. The trim removed 1 base at V and 9 bases at J, leaving 4 bases unmatched. The CDR3 length is 15 residues. Germline V gives CDR1 SGHNT, CDR2 YYREEE (reference sequence). This CDR3 is CASSLTSGRGGEQFF. The CDR3 DNA sequence: TGTGCCAGCAGCTTGACTAGCGGGAGGGGAGGTGAGCAGTTCTTC.

J is TRBJ2-5 and V is TRBV6-5; 12 bases are a match to TRBD2. Germline V lookup: CDR1 MNHEY, CDR2 SVGAGI. The ends lost 5 bases at V and 2 bases at J; junction bases unmatched: 3. CDR3 length: 15 amino acids. The CDR3 region has the DNA TGTGCCAGCAGTAAGCTAGCGGGGGGGCAAGAGACCCAGTACTTC. Its protein product is CASSKLAGGQETQYF.

The chain is built from TRBV6-5 and TRBJ1-3; D gene ambiguous. The CDR3 covers 15 residues. V lost 0 bases, J lost 2 bases, and 8 bases lay in between. The germline gives CDR1 MNHEY, CDR2 SVGAGI. The CDR3 nucleotides are TGTGCCAGCAGTTACTCTAATGTTCCTGGAAACACCATATATTTT. Translated, it gives CASSYSNVPGNTIYF.

This clone was seen once. This rearrangement joins TRBV6-1 to TRBJ2-7; a weak D match, TRBD1 (6 bases). CDR1 MNHNS and CDR2 SASEGT come from the germline V gene. V was cut by 6 bases and J by 3 bases, with 15 bases left in between. The CDR3 consists of 14 residues. The DNA for the CDR3 is TGTGCCAGCAGACGACAGGATGACTACTACGAGCAGTACTTC. Protein: CASRRQDDYYEQYF.

V and J are TRBV14 and TRBJ1-1; D gene uncertain. V gave up 2 bases and J gave up 4 bases, with 11 bases separating them. This CDR3 comprises 14 residues. Germline V gene sequence: CDR1 SGHDN, CDR2 FVKESK. Written as DNA, the CDR3 is TGTGCCAGCAGCCAAACTCCGGGGATCACTGAAGCTTTCTTT. Its protein product is CASSQTPGITEAFF.

The chain carries TRBV12-5 and TRBJ2-7, with D perhaps TRBD2 (6 bases). The CDR3 length is 14 residues. V dropped 9 bases and J dropped 4 bases, with 19 bases sitting between them. Per germline, CDR1 LGHNT and CDR2 FRNRAP. CDR3 loop: CASLDRDWCYEQYF. The CDR3 nucleotides are TGTGCTAGCCTTGACCGGGACTGGTGTTACGAGCAGTACTTC.

The rearrangement links TRBV19 to TRBJ2-7, with 10 bases that match TRBD1. The CDR3 covers 15 residues. Germline V gene lookup returns CDR1 LNHDA and CDR2 SQIVND (reference sequence). Germline trimming cut 5 bases from V and 4 bases from J; bases unmatched to any gene: 8. The chain's CDR3 is CASSGDRGGRYEQYF. The CDR3 DNA is TGTGCCAGTAGTGGGGACAGGGGCGGTAGGTACGAGCAGTACTTC.

The gene calls are TRBV28 and TRBJ2-1; 10 bases are a match to TRBD2. V lost 3 bases and J lost 7; bases outside the gene matches: 9. CDR3 size: 16 residues. CDR1 MDHEN and CDR2 SYDVKM come from the germline V gene. CDR3 loop: CASSLVRLAGDNEQFF. CDR3 sequence (DNA): TGTGCCAGCAGTTTGGTCCGGCTAGCGGGAGATAATGAGCAGTTCTTC.

This clone occurred a few times. V gene TRBV5-4 combines with J gene TRBJ2-3, with 14 nucleotides matching TRBD2. V was pared by 4 bases and J by 5 bases, with 6 bases of the junction left unmatched. Looked up from germline, CDR1 is SGHNT and CDR2 is YYREEE (reference sequence). The CDR3 covers 16 residues. In DNA, the CDR3 is TGTGCCAGCAGCCTCGGGACTAGCGGGAGAGGAGATACGCAGTATTTT. Its protein product is CASSLGTSGRGDTQYF.

The chain has TRBV18 and TRBJ1-2; 12 bases fit TRBD1. The V gene's germline CDR1 is KGHSH and CDR2 LQKENI. The CDR3 has 16 residues. V shed 4 bases and J 8 bases; nucleotides not matched to a gene: 11. Written as DNA, the CDR3 is TGTGCCAGCTCACTATCCCGGGACAGGGGGCGAGGAGGCTACACCTTC. Protein product: CASSLSRDRGRGGYTF.

The chain carries TRBV5-4 and TRBJ2-7, with TRBD1 as a possible D gene (6 bases). Trimming shortened V by 2 bases and J by 5 bases, and 20 bases separated the two germline ends. This CDR3 has 16 amino acids. Germline assignment: CDR1 SGHNT and CDR2 YYREEE (reference sequence). The CDR3 reads CASSLGPWQGNNEQYF. The DNA for the CDR3 is TGTGCCAGCAGCTTAGGCCCCTGGCAGGGGAATAACGAGCAGTACTTC.

The rearrangement uses TRBV6-1 and TRBJ2-1; no clear D. Germline V lookup: CDR1 MNHNS, CDR2 SASEGT. V lost 0 bases and J 3 bases, leaving 18 bases between the germline ends. The CDR3 loop spans 18 amino acids. The CDR3 reads CASSEALPGGRYYNEQFF. The CDR3, as DNA: TGTGCCAGCAGTGAAGCCCTCCCTGGCGGTCGATACTACAATGAGCAGTTCTTC.

V gene TRBV6-1 combines with J gene TRBJ2-3; the D gene is possibly TRBD2 (5 bases). The CDR3 spans 15 residues. Germline CDR1 is MNHNS and CDR2 is SASEGT. Between the trimmed V and J ends, which lost 8 bases and 4 bases, there was a span of 19 bases. The CDR3 is CASQATRAEADTQYF. CDR3 coding DNA: TGTGCCAGCCAGGCCACTCGTGCGGAGGCAGATACGCAGTATTTT.

Turning to this clone: This sample includes further DNA sequences coding for the same CDR3. The rearrangement uses TRBV6-1 and TRBJ1-1; 9 nucleotides match TRBD1. CDR3 size: 15 residues. J lost 0 bases, V lost 9 bases, and 8 bases had no gene match. The V gene's germline CDR1 is MNHNS and CDR2 SASEGT. The CDR3 is CASRDRDRVNTEAFF. As DNA, the CDR3 is TGTGCCAGTCGAGACCGGGACAGGGTGAACACTGAAGCTTTCTTT.

In its sample, this clone is medium-sized (0.01 to 0.1%). The V gene is TRBV27, the J gene TRBJ1-2, with TRBD1 matching over 12 bases. The CDR3 spans 14 residues. Germline V lookup: CDR1 MNHEY, CDR2 SMNVEV (reference sequence). Trimming took 6 bases from V and 11 from J; bases not matched to a gene: 10. For the CDR3, the DNA is TGTGCCAGCAGGTCCGGGACAGGGGGCGCAGGATACACCTTC. Translated: CASRSGTGGAGYTF.

V and J are TRBV9 and TRBJ2-2, with D maybe TRBD1 (6 bases). The CDR3 runs 14 residues. Trimming took 0 bases from V and 7 from J, leaving 10 bases between them. Germline assignment: CDR1 SGDLS and CDR2 YYNGEE. CDR3 sequence (DNA): TGTGCCAGCAGCGTAGGGACAGACAGCGGGGAGCTGTTTTTT. Its translation is CASSVGTDSGELFF.

This clone appeared a few times. V and J are TRBV30 and TRBJ1-1, with TRBD1 matching over 10 bases. The trim removed 5 bases at V and 1 base at J, leaving 1 base unmatched. This CDR3 has 13 amino acids. CDR1 is GTSNPN, CDR2 SVGIG, per germline (reference sequence). In DNA form, the CDR3 reads TGTGCCTGGGACAGGGGGCCGAACACTGAAGCTTTCTTT. Protein product: CAWDRGPNTEAFF.